The present entry profiles one T cell receptor (beta chain) with its context. Antigen unknown. Germline values: CDR1 SGHTA, CDR2 FQGNSA. The V gene lost 0 bases and the J gene lost 9 bases, with 9 bases spanning the gap. The CDR3 is 13 amino acids. This sample was taken from a study of OX40 agonist ivuxolimab in advanced cancers. About the study: Enrollees could have had prior anti-PD-1, anti-PD-L1 or anti-CTLA-4 therapy, which around 40% had received.

Study-wide results and limits: More expanded clones were seen, on average, in CD8+ T cells than in CD4+. No antigen was identified for the clonally expanded peripheral T cells.

Assay used: immunoSEQ multiplex PCR; TCRdb lists only in-frame clones, some missing. The sample includes roughly 61,000 clones, approximately 78% of them seen just once. The TCR comes from an adult with an advanced solid tumor such as melanoma, head and neck, liver or kidney cancer. V and J are TRBV7-2 and TRBJ2-1; D unclear. This specimen was CD4+ or CD8+ T cells sorted from blood, taken in a trial of the OX40 agonist ivuxolimab. In nucleotides, the CDR3 is TGTGCCAGCAGCTTAGCACAGCTTAGTGAGCAGTTCTTC. The encoded protein is CASSLAQLSEQFF.